Detailed here is one T cell receptor beta chain. Its antigen is currently unknown. Assay used: immunoSEQ multiplex PCR; TCRdb lists only in-frame clones, some missing. Of 25,000 to 30,000 clones in the sample, roughly nine tenths are singletons; the top ten hold around 20%. The time point denotes: week 5, during vaccination. Vaccination used 300 ug of mutant IDH1 20-mer peptide per dose, with topical imiquimod. Germline V CDR1 and CDR2: MNHNS, SASEGT. With 1 base removed from V and 0 bases from J, the gap between germline ends came to 10 bases. This CDR3 is 16 amino acids long. This specimen comes from a study of a mutant IDH1 vaccine in newly diagnosed glioma. Turning to the study itself: The study started vaccination 4-6 weeks after radiotherapy alone, or with temozolomide cycles.

This chain joins TRBV6-1 and TRBJ1-5; D is unclear. The specimen was PBMCs, collected from a glioma patient whose treatment included an IDH1 peptide vaccine. The sequence derives from a man between 18 and 35 years old with glioma. CDR3 bases: TGTGCCAGCAGTGAAGATGGGAGATATAGCAATCAGCCCCAGCATTTT. This gives the protein CASSEDGRYSNQPQHF.